This record concerns one T cell receptor (beta chain) sequence. This sample is drawn from a study of T cells in localized non-small cell lung cancer. The table came from immunoSEQ multiplex PCR; TCRdb's copy has only in-frame clones and leaves some out. The sample shows 26,000 or so clones, around 90% of them seen only once. This CDR3 is built from 16 residues. CDR1 is LGHNA and CDR2 is YSLEER in the germline V gene. With V trimmed by 4 bases and J by 6 bases, 10 bases remained unmatched. The clonotype comes from a woman aged 18-49 years with stage I lung adenocarcinoma. The rearrangement uses TRBV4-3 and TRBJ2-2; TRBD1 agrees at 8 bases. The material sequenced was peripheral blood, taken before any cancer treatment. The CDR3 loop reads CASSRTQGALAGELFF. In DNA, the CDR3 is TGCGCCAGCAGCCGAACTCAGGGGGCTTTGGCCGGGGAGCTGTTTTTT.